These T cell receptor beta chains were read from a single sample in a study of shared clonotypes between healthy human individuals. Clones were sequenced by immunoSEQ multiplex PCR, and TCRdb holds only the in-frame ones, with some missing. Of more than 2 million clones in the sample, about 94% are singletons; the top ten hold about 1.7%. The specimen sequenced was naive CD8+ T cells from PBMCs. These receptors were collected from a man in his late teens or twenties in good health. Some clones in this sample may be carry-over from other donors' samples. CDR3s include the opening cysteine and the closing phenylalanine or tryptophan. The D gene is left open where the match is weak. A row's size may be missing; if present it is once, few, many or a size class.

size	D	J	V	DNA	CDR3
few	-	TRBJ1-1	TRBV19	TGTGCCAGTGAGGGCAGCATGAACACTGAAGCTTTCTTT	CASEGSMNTEAFF
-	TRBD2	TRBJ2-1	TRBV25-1	TGTGCCACACAAGAGGGGACTAGCGGGTGGGTGGATGAGCAGTTCTTC	CATQEGTSGWVDEQFF
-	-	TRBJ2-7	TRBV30	TGTGCCTGGAATACAGTCGCCTACGAGCAGTACTTC	CAWNTVAYEQYF
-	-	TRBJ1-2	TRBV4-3	TGCGCCAGCAGCCAAATCGGAGAGGGCTTTAACTCGGGAGGCTACACCTTC	CASSQIGEGFNSGGYTF
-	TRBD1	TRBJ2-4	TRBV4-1	TGCGCCAGCAGCCAAGTGGGGACAGGGCCAGGCATTCAGTACTTC	CASSQVGTGPGIQYF
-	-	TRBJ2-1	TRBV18	TGTGCCAGCTCACCAGTCGACAGTAACAATGAGCAGTTCTTC	CASSPVDSNNEQFF
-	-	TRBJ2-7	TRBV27	TGTGCCAGCAGAACCAATGTTCGTGGCCTCTCCTACGAGCAGTACTTC	CASRTNVRGLSYEQYF
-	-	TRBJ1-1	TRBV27	TGTGCCAGCAGTCCCAAACAGGGAAACACTGAAGCTTTCTTT	CASSPKQGNTEAFF
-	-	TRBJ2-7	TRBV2	TGTGCCAGCGGACCAGGGGCCTCCTACGAGCAGTACTTC	CASGPGASYEQYF
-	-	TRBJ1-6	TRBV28	TGTGCCAGCAGGACGACAACCTATAATTCACCCCTCCACTTT	CASRTTTYNSPLHF
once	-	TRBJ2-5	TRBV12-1	TGTGCCAGCAGCTCCTCCGGGGGCGAAGAGACCCAGTACTTC	CASSSSGGEETQYF
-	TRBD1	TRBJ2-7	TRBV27	TGTGCCAGCAGTTGGGGACAGGGGGTGGGCGAGCAGTACTTC	CASSWGQGVGEQYF
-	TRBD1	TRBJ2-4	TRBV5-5	TGTGCCAGCAGTTCAGCTACAGGGGCTTCCAAAAACATTCAGTACTTC	CASSSATGASKNIQYF
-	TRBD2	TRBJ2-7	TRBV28	TGTGCCAGCAGTTTGGGACTAGCGGGAGTTGGCGAGCAGTACTTC	CASSLGLAGVGEQYF
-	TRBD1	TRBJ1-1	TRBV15	TGTGCCACCAGCAGAGATAAGTGGGACAGTAACACTGAAGCTTTCTTT	CATSRDKWDSNTEAFF
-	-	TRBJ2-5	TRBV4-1	TGCGCCAGCAGCCAAGATAGGATAGGGGGCCAAGAGACCCAGTACTTC	CASSQDRIGGQETQYF
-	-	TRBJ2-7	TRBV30	TGTGCCTGGACTAACATCGGCCCCCACGAGCAGTACTTC	CAWTNIGPHEQYF
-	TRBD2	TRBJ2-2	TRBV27	TGTGCCAGCAGTTTAGTAGGACTAGCGGGAGTCGATGGGGAGCTGTTTTTT	CASSLVGLAGVDGELFF
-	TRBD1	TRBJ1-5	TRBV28	TGTGCCAGCAGCCGACAGGGAAGGTGGGATCAGCCCCAGCATTTT	CASSRQGRWDQPQHF
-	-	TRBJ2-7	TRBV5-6	TGTGCCAGCTCTAACCTGGGACACGAGCAGTACTTC	CASSNLGHEQYF
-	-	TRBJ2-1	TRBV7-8	TGTGCCAGCAGCTTAGCGGGAATATACAATGAGCAGTTCTTC	CASSLAGIYNEQFF
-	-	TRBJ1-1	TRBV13	TGTGCCAGCAGCTTAGGGTCTGTGGGGACTGAAGCTTTCTTT	CASSLGSVGTEAFF
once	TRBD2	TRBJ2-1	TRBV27	TGTGCCAGCAGTTTATCGTTCGCTAGCGGGACCTACAATGAGCAGTTCTTC	CASSLSFASGTYNEQFF
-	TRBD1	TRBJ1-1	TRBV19	TGTGCCAGTAGTTTCAGGGGGGAGGGCACTGAAGCTTTCTTT	CASSFRGEGTEAFF
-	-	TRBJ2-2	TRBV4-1	TGCGCCAGCAGCCACTCGGACTCCGCCGGGGAGCTGTTTTTT	CASSHSDSAGELFF
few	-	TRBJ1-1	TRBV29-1	TGCAGCGTGGACCATTTGAACACTGAAGCTTTCTTT	CSVDHLNTEAFF
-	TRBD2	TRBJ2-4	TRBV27	TGTGCCAGCAGTACCCGACTAGCGGGTCCTAGGTGGGGCAAAAACATTCAGTACTTC	CASSTRLAGPRWGKNIQYF
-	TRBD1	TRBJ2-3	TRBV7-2	TGTGCCAGCAGCTACCCGACAGGGGCCACAGATACGCAGTATTTT	CASSYPTGATDTQYF
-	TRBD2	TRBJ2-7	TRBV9	TGTGCCAGCAGCGTAGGGCTAGCGGTTGTCCACGAGCAGTACTTC	CASSVGLAVVHEQYF
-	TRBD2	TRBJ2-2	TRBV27	TGTGCCAGCAGTCCCCCGACTAGCGGGAGGGCCGAAAACACCGGGGAGCTGTTTTTT	CASSPPTSGRAENTGELFF
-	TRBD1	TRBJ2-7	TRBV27	TGTGCCAGCAGACACTGGACAGGGGAGTCCTACGAGCAGTACTTC	CASRHWTGESYEQYF
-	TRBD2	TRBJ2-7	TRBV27	TGTGCCAGCAGTCCTCTTGGGGGACTAGCCTTTGCCGAGCAGTACTTC	CASSPLGGLAFAEQYF
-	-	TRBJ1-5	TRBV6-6	TGTGCCAGCAAGGCAGGTTATCAGCCCCAGCATTTT	CASKAGYQPQHF
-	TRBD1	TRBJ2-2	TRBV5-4	TGTGCCAGCAGCCATACCCCGCGACAGGGGAACACCGGGGAGCTGTTTTTT	CASSHTPRQGNTGELFF
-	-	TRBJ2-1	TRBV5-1	TGCGCCAGCAGCCCGTCGACCTTACTAGGGTACAATGAGCAGTTCTTC	CASSPSTLLGYNEQFF
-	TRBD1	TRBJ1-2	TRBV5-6	TGTGCCAGCAGCTCCCCCATAGAGACAGGGGGGGTTGGCTACACCTTC	CASSSPIETGGVGYTF
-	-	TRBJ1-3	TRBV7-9	TGTGCCAGCAGCCAGGGATTCACCTCTGGAAACACCATATATTTT	CASSQGFTSGNTIYF
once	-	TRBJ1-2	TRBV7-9	TGTGCCAGCAGCTTAGTACTAGGACAGTCCCATGGCTACACCTTC	CASSLVLGQSHGYTF
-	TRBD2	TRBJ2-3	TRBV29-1	TGCAGCGTCGAGCCTAGCGGGAGAAGGGATACGCAGTATTTT	CSVEPSGRRDTQYF
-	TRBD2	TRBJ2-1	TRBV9	TGTGCCAGCAGCGCAAGCGGGAGCTCCTACAATGAGCAGTTCTTC	CASSASGSSYNEQFF
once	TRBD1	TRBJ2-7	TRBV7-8	TGTGCCAGCAGGGAACTACAGGGGGGCGAGCAGTACTTC	CASRELQGGEQYF
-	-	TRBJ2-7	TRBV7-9	TGTGCCAGCAGCTTTCAGGACACACCCTACGAGCAGTACTTC	CASSFQDTPYEQYF
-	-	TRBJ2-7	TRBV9	TGTGCCAGCAGCGTAGCCGGGGCGGGGAGCTCCTACGAGCAGTACTTC	CASSVAGAGSSYEQYF
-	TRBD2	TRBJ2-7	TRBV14	TGTGCCAGCAGCCAAGGACTAGCGGACTCCTACGAGCAGTACTTC	CASSQGLADSYEQYF
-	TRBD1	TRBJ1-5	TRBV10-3	TGTGCCATAGGGGACAGGGGTAATCAGCCCCAGCATTTT	CAIGDRGNQPQHF
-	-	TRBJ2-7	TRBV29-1	TGCAGCGTTGGGGCGGGGCCAGGATGGCAGTACTTC	CSVGAGPGWQYF
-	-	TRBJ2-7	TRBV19	TGTGCCAGTAGTATAGGTGTGGGAATCGCCTACGAGCAGTACTTC	CASSIGVGIAYEQYF
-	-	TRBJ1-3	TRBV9	TGTGCCAGCACCGTGGACAGCTTCTCTGGAAACACCATATATTTT	CASTVDSFSGNTIYF
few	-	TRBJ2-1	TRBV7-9	TGTGCCAGCAGCTTAGATGGCGGTGTCGACGAGCAGTTCTTC	CASSLDGGVDEQFF
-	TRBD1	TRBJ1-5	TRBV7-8	TGTGCCAGCAGCATATCCTCCCGGGACAGGGTTCAGCCCCAGCATTTT	CASSISSRDRVQPQHF
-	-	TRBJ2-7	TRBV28	TGTGCCAGCAAGCAGCGGGCGGCATCCTACGAGCAGTACTTC	CASKQRAASYEQYF